This TCR beta chain appears in the sequencing data of a study of vaccination effects on CD4 cells after COVID-19. Study context: Post-vaccine specimens were collected at a median of 72 days following the second dose.

Study findings and constraints: Few convalescent patients were included, and no early post-infection timepoints were sampled. Clones induced by infection and by vaccine showed marked clonal contraction late after vaccination.

Sequencing was preceded by expansion of antigen-specific CD4+ T cells with viral peptide pools in the ViraFEST assay. Investigators separated out CD4+ T cells once around 9 days of culture had passed. Participants were vaccinated with two doses of either the BNT162b2 or mRNA-1273 vaccine. According to the study, vaccine recipients showed no prior SARS-CoV-2 infection and negative nucleocapsid antibodies. A remark on this clone: Its specificity is not known.

The data were produced by immunoSEQ multiplex PCR, yet TCRdb's version contains in-frame clones alone and is incomplete. The sample consists of around 25,000 clones, roughly four fifths of them appearing once. The sequence was collected from a human donor who received a COVID-19 vaccine. Some clones in this sample may be carry-over from other donors' samples. The sample here was CD4+ T cells from PBMCs cultured with HCoV-NL63 spike peptides, taken after COVID-19 vaccination.

CDR3 coding DNA: TGTGCCAGCAGCCTAGCGGGGGGCACAGATACGCAGTATTTT. Its translation: CASSLAGGTDTQYF. The V and J genes are TRBV6-5 and TRBJ2-3; 10 bases align to TRBD2. V was clipped by 6 bases and J by 1 base; unmatched bases: 1. CDR1 is MNHEY and CDR2 is SVGAGI in the germline V gene. CDR3 length: 14 amino acids.